This TCR beta chain was sequenced during a study of T cell changes during pregnancy in multiple sclerosis. The CDR3 runs 19 residues. The J segment lost 2 bases and the V segment lost 0 bases, leaving 9 bases of the junction unmatched. The germline V gene encodes CDR1 MGHRA and CDR2 YSYEKL. This table comes from immunoSEQ multiplex PCR, and its TCRdb copy is limited to in-frame clones, with some not included. Here the sample spans under 70,000 clones, 80% to 95% being singletons. Sequences were derived from peripheral blood, sampled in the third trimester of pregnancy. The sequence was collected from a female donor in good health, enrolled as a control in a pregnancy study. V is TRBV4-1 and J is TRBJ2-5; TRBD2 aligns across 13 bases. The DNA for the CDR3 is TGCGCCAGCAGCCAAGATCGACTAGCGGGGGGCGAAACTCAAGAGACCCAGTACTTC. Translation gives CASSQDRLAGGETQETQYF.